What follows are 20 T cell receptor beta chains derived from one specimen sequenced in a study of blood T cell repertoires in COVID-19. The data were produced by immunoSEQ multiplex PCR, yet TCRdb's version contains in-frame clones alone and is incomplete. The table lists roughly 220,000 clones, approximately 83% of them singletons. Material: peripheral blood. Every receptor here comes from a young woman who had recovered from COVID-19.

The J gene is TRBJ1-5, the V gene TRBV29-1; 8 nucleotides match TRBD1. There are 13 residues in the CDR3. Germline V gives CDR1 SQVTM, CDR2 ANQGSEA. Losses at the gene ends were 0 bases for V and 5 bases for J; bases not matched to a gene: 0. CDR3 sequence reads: CSVEEDRDQPQHF. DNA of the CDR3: TGCAGCGTTGAAGAGGACAGGGATCAGCCCCAGCATTTT.

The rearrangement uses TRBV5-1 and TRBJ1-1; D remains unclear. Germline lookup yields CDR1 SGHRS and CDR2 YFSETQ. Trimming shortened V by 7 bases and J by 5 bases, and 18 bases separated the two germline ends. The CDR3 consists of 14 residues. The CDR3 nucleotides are TGCGCCAGCTCCCGGCCCCGGGAGGCAACTGAAGCTTTCTTT. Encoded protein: CASSRPREATEAFF.

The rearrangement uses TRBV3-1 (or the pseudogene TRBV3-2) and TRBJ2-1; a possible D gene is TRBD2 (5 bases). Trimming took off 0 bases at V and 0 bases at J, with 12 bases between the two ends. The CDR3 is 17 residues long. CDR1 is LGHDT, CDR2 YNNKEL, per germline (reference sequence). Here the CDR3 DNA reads TGTGCCAGCAGCCAAGATAAGCGGTCTAGCTCCTACAATGAGCAGTTCTTC. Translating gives CASSQDKRSSSYNEQFF.

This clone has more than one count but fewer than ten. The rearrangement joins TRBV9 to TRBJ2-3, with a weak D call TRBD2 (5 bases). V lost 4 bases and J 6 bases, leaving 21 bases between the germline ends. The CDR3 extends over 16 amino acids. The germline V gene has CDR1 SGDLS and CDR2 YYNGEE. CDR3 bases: TGTGCCAGCAGCCCGAGGACTTCAGCCACCAAGGATACGCAGTATTTT. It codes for CASSPRTSATKDTQYF.

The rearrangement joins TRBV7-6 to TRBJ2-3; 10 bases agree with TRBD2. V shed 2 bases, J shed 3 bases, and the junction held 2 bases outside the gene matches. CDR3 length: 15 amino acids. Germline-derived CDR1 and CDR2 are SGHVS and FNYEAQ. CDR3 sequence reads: CASSLFSGRTDTQYF. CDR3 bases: TGTGCCAGCAGCTTATTTAGCGGGAGGACAGATACGCAGTATTTT.

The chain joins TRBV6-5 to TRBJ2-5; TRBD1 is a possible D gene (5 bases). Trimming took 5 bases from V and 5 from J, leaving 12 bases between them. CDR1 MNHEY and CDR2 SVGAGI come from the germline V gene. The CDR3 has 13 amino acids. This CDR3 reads CASSSRAGETQYF. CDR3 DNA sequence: TGTGCCAGCAGTAGCCGGGCAGGGGAGACCCAGTACTTC.

CDR3: CASSLVSGGGLAGSHEQYF. CDR3 nucleotides: TGCGCCAGCAGCTTGGTTTCAGGGGGCGGACTAGCGGGAAGCCACGAGCAGTACTTC. The gene calls are TRBV5-1 and TRBJ2-7; 12 bases match TRBD2. Germline CDR1 SGHRS, CDR2 YFSETQ. V was clipped by 0 bases and J by 5 bases; unmatched bases: 15. The CDR3 contains 19 residues.

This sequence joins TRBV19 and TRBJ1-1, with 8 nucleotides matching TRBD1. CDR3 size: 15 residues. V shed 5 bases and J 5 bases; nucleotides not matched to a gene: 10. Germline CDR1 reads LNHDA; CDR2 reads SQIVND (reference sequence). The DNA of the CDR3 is TGTGCCAGTAGTCCGCATTGGACAGGGAGGACTGAAGCTTTCTTT. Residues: CASSPHWTGRTEAFF.

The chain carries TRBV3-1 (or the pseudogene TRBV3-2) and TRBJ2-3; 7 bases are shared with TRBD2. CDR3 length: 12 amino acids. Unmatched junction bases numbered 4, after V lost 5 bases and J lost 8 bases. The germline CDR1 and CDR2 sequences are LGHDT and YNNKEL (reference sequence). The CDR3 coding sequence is TGTGCCAGCAGCTACGGCGGGGGTACGCAGTATTTT. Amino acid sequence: CASSYGGGTQYF.

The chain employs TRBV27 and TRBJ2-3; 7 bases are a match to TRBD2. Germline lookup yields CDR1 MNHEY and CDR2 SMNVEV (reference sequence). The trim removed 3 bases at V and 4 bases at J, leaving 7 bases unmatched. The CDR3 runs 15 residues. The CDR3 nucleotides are TGTGCCAGCAGTTTGCTAGCGGAACACCCAGATACGCAGTATTTT. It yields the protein CASSLLAEHPDTQYF.

The CDR3 nucleotides are TGTGCCAGCAGCAAAGAAGGGACAGGGGGGACAGATACGCAGTATTTT. It encodes CASSKEGTGGTDTQYF. The rearrangement joins TRBV21-1 to TRBJ2-3; TRBD1, the D gene given by the table, was not confirmed from the DNA. TRBV21-1 is reported as a pseudogene. The CDR3 extends over 16 amino acids.

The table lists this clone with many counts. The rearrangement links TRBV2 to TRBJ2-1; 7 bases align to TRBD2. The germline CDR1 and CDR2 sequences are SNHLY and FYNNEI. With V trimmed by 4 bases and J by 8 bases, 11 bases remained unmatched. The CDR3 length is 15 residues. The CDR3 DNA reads TGTGCCAGCAGTGCCGGGCTAGCGGCGCCTGATGAGCAGTTCTTC. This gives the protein CASSAGLAAPDEQFF.

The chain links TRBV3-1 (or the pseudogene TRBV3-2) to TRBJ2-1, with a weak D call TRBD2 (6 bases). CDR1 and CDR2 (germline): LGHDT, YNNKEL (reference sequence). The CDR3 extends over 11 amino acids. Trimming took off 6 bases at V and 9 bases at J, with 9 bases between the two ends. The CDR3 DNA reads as TGTGCCAGCAGGCGGGACGCTGAGCAGTTCTTC. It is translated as CASRRDAEQFF.

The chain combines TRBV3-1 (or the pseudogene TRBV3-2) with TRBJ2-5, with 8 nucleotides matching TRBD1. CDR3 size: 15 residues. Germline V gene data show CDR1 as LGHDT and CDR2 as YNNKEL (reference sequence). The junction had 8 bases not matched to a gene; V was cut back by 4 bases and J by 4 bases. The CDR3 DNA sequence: TGTGCCAGCAGCCGGTTTACGACAGGGGCAGAGACCCAGTACTTC. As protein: CASSRFTTGAETQYF.

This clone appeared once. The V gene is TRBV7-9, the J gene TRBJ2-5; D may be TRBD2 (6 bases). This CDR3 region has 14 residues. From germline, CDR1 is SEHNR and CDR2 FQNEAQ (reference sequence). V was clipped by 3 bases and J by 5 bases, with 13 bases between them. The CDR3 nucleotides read TGTGCCAGCAGCTTGACTAGGGATCGGGAGACCCAGTACTTC. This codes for CASSLTRDRETQYF.

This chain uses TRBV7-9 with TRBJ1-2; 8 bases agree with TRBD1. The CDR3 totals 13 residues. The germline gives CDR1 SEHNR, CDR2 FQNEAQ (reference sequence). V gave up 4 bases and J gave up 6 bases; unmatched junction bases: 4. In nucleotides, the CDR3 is TGTGCCAGCAGCTCACAGGGGGAAAATGGCTACACCTTC. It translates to CASSSQGENGYTF.

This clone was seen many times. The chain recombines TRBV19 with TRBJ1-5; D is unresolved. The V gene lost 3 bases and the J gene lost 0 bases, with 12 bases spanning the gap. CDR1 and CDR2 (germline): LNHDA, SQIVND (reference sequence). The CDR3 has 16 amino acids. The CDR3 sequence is CASSIGRSRSNQPQHF. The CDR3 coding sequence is TGTGCCAGTAGTATCGGGAGGAGTCGTAGCAATCAGCCCCAGCATTTT.

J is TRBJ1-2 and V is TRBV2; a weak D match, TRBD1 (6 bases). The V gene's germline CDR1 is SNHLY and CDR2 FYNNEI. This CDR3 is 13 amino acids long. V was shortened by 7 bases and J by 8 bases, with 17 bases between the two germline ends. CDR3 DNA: TGTGCCAGCATTCCACAGGGCAGGATCGGCTACACCTTC. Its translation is CASIPQGRIGYTF. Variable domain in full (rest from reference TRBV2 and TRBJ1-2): EPEVTQTPSHQVTQMGQEVILRCVPISNHLYFYWYRQILGQKVEFLVSFYNNEISEKSEIFDDQFSVERPDGSNFTLKIRSTKLEDSAMYFCASIPQGRIGYTFGSGTRLTVV.

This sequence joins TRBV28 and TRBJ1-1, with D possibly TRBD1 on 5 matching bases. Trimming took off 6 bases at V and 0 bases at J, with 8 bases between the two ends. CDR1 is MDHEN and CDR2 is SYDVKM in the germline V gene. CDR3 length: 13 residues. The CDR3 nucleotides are TGTGCCAGCAGGCTACAGGTGAACACTGAAGCTTTCTTT. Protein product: CASRLQVNTEAFF.

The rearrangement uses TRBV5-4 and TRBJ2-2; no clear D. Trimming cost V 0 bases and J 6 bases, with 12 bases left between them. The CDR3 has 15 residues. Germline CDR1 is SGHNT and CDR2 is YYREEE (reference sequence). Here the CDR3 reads CASSLGRRLAGELFF. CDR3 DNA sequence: TGTGCCAGCAGCTTGGGTCGCAGGTTGGCCGGGGAGCTGTTTTTT.